This T cell receptor (beta chain) derives from a study of blood T cell repertoires in COVID-19. Repertoires were generated with immunoSEQ multiplex PCR, while TCRdb's copy carries only in-frame clones and drops some. The sample contains roughly 190,000 clones, roughly 80% of which appear only once. J was trimmed by 4 bases and V by 5 bases; bases with no gene match: 12. CDR1 is SGHTA, CDR2 FQGNSA, per germline. There are 16 residues in the CDR3. This rearrangement joins TRBV7-2 to TRBJ2-7; 9 bases match TRBD1. The TCR was taken from a woman in her 50s with acute or convalescent COVID-19. Source material: peripheral blood. DNA of the CDR3: TGTGCCAGCAGCGGATGGGACAGGGTTCCCTTATACGAGCAGTACTTC. It is translated as CASSGWDRVPLYEQYF.